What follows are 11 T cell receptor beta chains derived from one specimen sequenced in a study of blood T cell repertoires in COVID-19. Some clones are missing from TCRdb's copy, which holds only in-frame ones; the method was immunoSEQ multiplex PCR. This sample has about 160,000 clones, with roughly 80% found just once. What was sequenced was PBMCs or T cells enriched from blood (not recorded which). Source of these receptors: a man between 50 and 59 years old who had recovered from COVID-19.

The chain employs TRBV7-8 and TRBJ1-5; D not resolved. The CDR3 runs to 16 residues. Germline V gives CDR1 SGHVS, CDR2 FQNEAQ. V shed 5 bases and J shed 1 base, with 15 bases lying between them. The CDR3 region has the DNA TGTGCCAGCAGCCGAGGAGCTTCTCGCAGCAATCAGCCCCAGCATTTT. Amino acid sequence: CASSRGASRSNQPQHF.

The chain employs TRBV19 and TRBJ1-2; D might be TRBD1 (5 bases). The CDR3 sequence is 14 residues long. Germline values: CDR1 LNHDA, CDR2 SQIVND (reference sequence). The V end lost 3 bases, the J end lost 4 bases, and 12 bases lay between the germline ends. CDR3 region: CASSIQGGGYGYTF. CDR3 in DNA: TGTGCCAGTAGTATTCAGGGCGGCGGCTATGGCTACACCTTC.

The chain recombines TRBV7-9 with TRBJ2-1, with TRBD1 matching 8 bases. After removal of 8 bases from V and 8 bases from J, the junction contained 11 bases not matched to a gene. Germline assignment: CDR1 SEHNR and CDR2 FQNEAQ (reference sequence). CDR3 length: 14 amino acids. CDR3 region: CASGRTGIRDEQFF. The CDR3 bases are TGTGCCAGCGGTAGGACAGGGATCAGGGATGAGCAGTTCTTC.

For the CDR3, the DNA is TGCGCCAGCAGCCAAGATACAGGGGGCTCGATCTATGGCTACACCTTC. It is translated as CASSQDTGGSIYGYTF. J is TRBJ1-2 and V is TRBV4-1; 9 bases map to TRBD1. V trimming: 0 bases; J trimming: 4 bases; junction bases outside the gene matches: 6. Germline loops: CDR1 MGHRA, CDR2 YSYEKL. The CDR3 contains 16 residues.

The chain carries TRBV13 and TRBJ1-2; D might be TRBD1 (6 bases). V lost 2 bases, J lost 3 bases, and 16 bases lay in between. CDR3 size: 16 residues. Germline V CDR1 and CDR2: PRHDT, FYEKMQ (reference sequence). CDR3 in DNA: TGTGCCAGCAGCTTAACGTCATTACAGGGTTACTATGGCTACACCTTC. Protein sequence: CASSLTSLQGYYGYTF.

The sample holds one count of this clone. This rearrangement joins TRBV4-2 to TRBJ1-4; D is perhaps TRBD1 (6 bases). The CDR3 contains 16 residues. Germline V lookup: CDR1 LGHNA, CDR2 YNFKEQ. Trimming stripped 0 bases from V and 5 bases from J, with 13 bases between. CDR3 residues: CASSQEPGAGNEKLFF. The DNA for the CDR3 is TGTGCCAGCAGCCAAGAACCAGGGGCCGGGAATGAAAAACTGTTTTTT.

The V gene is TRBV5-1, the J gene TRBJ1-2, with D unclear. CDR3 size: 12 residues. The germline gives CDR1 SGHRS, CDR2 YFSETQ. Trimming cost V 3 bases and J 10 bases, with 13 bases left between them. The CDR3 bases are TGCGCCAGCAGCTCCAGCCTAGTTGACTACACCTTC. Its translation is CASSSSLVDYTF.

The CDR3 loop reads CASGTGNRGYTF. The CDR3 DNA follows: TGTGCCAGCGGGACAGGGAATCGGGGCTACACCTTC. The chain couples TRBV28 to TRBJ1-2; 9 nucleotides match TRBD1. From germline, CDR1 is MDHEN and CDR2 SYDVKM. CDR3 length: 12 residues. V lost 8 bases to trimming and J lost 8 bases; unmatched junction nucleotides: 6.

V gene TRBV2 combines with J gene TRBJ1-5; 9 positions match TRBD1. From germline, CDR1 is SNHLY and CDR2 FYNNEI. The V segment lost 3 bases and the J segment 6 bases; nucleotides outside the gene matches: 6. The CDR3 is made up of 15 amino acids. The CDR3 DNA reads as TGTGCCAGCAGTGAGTTACAGGGGGCTGGTCAGCCCCAGCATTTT. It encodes CASSELQGAGQPQHF.

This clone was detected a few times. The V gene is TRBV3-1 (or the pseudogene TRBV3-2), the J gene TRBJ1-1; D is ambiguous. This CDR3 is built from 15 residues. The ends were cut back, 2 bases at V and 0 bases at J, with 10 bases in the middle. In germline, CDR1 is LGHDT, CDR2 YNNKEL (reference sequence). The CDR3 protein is CASSQRRLMNTEAFF. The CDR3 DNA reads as TGTGCCAGCAGCCAAAGGCGGCTCATGAACACTGAAGCTTTCTTT.

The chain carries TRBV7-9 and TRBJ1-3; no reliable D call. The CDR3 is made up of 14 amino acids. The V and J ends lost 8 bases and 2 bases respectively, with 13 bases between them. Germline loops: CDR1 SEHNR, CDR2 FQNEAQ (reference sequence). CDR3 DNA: TGTGCCAGCTTCGAGGCGGGTGCTGGAAACACCATATATTTT. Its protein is CASFEAGAGNTIYF.